A single sample gave rise to the 29 T cell receptor beta chains below, sequenced in a study of PD-1 blockade in mismatch repair-deficient tumors. Here immunoSEQ multiplex PCR was the method, and the copy in TCRdb shows in-frame clones only, minus some. The profile shows around 120,000 clones, 85% to 90% of them singletons. The specimen comprised peripheral blood, sampled 44 weeks after starting pembrolizumab. Receptors originate from an adult with mismatch repair-deficient cancer.

The V and J genes are TRBV27 and TRBJ1-5; TRBD1 aligns across 7 bases. The germline V gene has CDR1 MNHEY and CDR2 SMNVEV (reference sequence). Trimming at V came to 5 bases and at J to 5 bases, leaving 3 bases not matched to a gene. The CDR3 is 13 amino acids. CDR3 residues: CASSPDRDQPQHF. The CDR3 coding sequence is TGTGCCAGCAGTCCTGACAGGGATCAGCCCCAGCATTTT.

The chain employs TRBV29-1 and TRBJ2-3; 12 bases map to TRBD2. The CDR3 length is 14 residues. CDR1 is SQVTM and CDR2 is ANQGSEA in the germline V gene. J was trimmed by 4 bases and V by 3 bases; bases with no gene match: 2. The CDR3 coding sequence is TGCAGCGTTGACGGACTAGCGGGATCAGATACGCAGTATTTT. Its protein product is CSVDGLAGSDTQYF.

The rearrangement links TRBV6-1 to TRBJ1-1; 8 bases agree with TRBD1. Germline lookup yields CDR1 MNHNS and CDR2 SASEGT. J gave up 4 bases and V 6 bases, and 4 bases lay outside the gene matches. This CDR3 is built from 13 residues. The CDR3 spells CASSGTGFTEAFF. In nucleotides, the CDR3 is TGTGCCAGCAGCGGGACAGGATTCACTGAAGCTTTCTTT.

This rearrangement joins TRBV5-8 to TRBJ2-7, with TRBD2 matching 11 bases. The CDR3 is 15 residues long. V trimming: 0 bases; J trimming: 5 bases; junction bases outside the gene matches: 4. From germline, CDR1 is SGHTS and CDR2 YDEGEE. The CDR3 spells CASSLVTSGRDEQYF. CDR3 nucleotide sequence: TGTGCCAGCAGCTTGGTCACTAGCGGGAGAGACGAGCAGTACTTC.

This clone was picked up one time. The CDR3 DNA is TGTGCCATCAGTGAGTCTCGCCAAAACTATGGCTACACCTTC. This encodes CAISESRQNYGYTF. V gene TRBV10-3 combines with J gene TRBJ1-2; no firm D call. This CDR3 has 14 amino acids. In germline, CDR1 is ENHRY, CDR2 SYGVKD. Trimming took off 0 bases at V and 2 bases at J, with 7 bases between the two ends.

The rearrangement joins TRBV6-4 to TRBJ2-3, with D perhaps TRBD2 (6 bases). CDR1 and CDR2 from the germline V gene are MRHNA and SNTAGT. There are 16 residues in the CDR3. Trimming pared 0 bases from V and 2 bases from J, leaving 12 bases between. CDR3 DNA: TGTGCCAGCAGTGACTCGCAAGCGGGCCACACAGATACGCAGTATTTT. This sequence encodes CASSDSQAGHTDTQYF.

The chain employs TRBV6-6 and TRBJ2-2; D not certain. The CDR3 is 16 residues long. The germline V gene has CDR1 MNHNY and CDR2 SVGAGI (reference sequence). Trimming removed 4 bases from V and 4 bases from J, with 16 bases in between. CDR3 region: CASSSSPGSPTGELFF. CDR3 nucleotides: TGTGCCAGCAGTTCTTCCCCGGGTAGCCCCACCGGGGAGCTGTTTTTT.

The chain recombines TRBV2 with TRBJ2-7, with D unresolved. Germline CDR1 SNHLY, CDR2 FYNNEI. This CDR3 region has 13 residues. Trimming pared 8 bases from V and 3 bases from J, leaving 14 bases between. CDR3 in DNA: TGTGCCAGCTTAAGAGTGTATGGCTACGAGCAGTACTTC. It is translated as CASLRVYGYEQYF.

The V gene is TRBV9, the J gene TRBJ1-2; D uncertain. The ends were cut back, 0 bases at V and 2 bases at J, with 11 bases in the middle. Germline lookup yields CDR1 SGDLS and CDR2 YYNGEE. The CDR3 is 15 residues long. The CDR3 sequence is CASSVDPYLNYGYTF. The CDR3 nucleotides read TGTGCCAGCAGCGTAGATCCGTACCTAAACTATGGCTACACCTTC. The variable domain in full, with the rest retrieved from reference TRBV9 and TRBJ1-2, is DSGVTQTPKHLITATGQRVTLRCSPRSGDLSVYWYQQSLDQGLQFLIQYYNGEERAKGNILERFSAQQFPDLHSELNLSSLELGDSALYFCASSVDPYLNYGYTFGSGTRLTVV.

This clone was seen once. This chain uses TRBV30 with TRBJ2-6; maybe TRBD1 (6 bases). The CDR3 loop spans 15 amino acids. V was pared by 6 bases and J by 0 bases, with 12 bases between. Germline CDR1 is GTSNPN and CDR2 is SVGIG (reference sequence). Here the CDR3 DNA reads TGTGCCTGCGCAGGGGAGATCTCTGGGGCCAACGTCCTGACTTTC. Its protein product is CACAGEISGANVLTF. The full variable domain, its missing parts supplied by reference TRBV30 and TRBJ2-6, is SQTIHQWPATLVQPVGSPLSLECTVEGTSNPNLYWYRQAAGRGLQLLFYSVGIGQISSEVPQNLSASRPQDRQFILSSKKLLLSDSGFYLCACAGEISGANVLTFGAGSRLTVL.

The rearrangement uses TRBV5-1 and TRBJ1-1; TRBD1 is a possible D gene (5 bases). The length of the CDR3 is 14 residues. CDR1 is SGHRS, CDR2 YFSETQ, per germline. V was trimmed by 1 base and J by 1 base, leaving 8 bases between them. Here the CDR3 DNA reads TGCGCCAGCAGCTTGACAGGCCCGAACACTGAAGCTTTCTTT. Amino acids: CASSLTGPNTEAFF.

This chain connects TRBV19 to TRBJ2-1; tentatively, D is TRBD1 (6 bases). CDR1 is LNHDA, CDR2 SQIVND, per germline (reference sequence). The CDR3 sequence is 15 residues long. V shed 1 base and J shed 4 bases, with 11 bases lying between them. DNA for the CDR3: TGTGCCAGTAGTATAGGACAGGCCGGATACAATGAGCAGTTCTTC. Translated: CASSIGQAGYNEQFF.

The chain has TRBV11-2 and TRBJ2-7; D might be TRBD1 (7 bases). The ends were cut back, 4 bases at V and 6 bases at J, with 16 bases in the middle. CDR1 is SGHAT and CDR2 is FQNNGV in the germline V gene. The CDR3 is 14 amino acids. The CDR3 spells CASSSRGAAPEQYF. The CDR3 DNA reads as TGTGCCAGCAGCTCCAGGGGGGCAGCCCCCGAGCAGTACTTC.

The J gene is TRBJ1-1, the V gene TRBV29-1; tentatively, D is TRBD1 (5 bases). CDR1 and CDR2 (germline): SQVTM, ANQGSEA. This CDR3 is built from 12 residues. The V end was cut by 7 bases, the J end by 1 base, with 10 bases between. The CDR3 sequence: CSAKGQNTEAFF. CDR3 bases: TGCAGCGCCAAAGGACAGAACACTGAAGCTTTCTTT.

The gene calls are TRBV5-6 and TRBJ1-1, with D tentatively TRBD1 (6 bases). Trimming took off 0 bases at V and 4 bases at J, with 10 bases between the two ends. The CDR3 is made up of 14 amino acids. Germline CDR1 SGHDT, CDR2 YYEEEE. CDR3 in amino acids: CASSLVAGATEAFF. CDR3 in DNA: TGTGCCAGCAGCTTGGTTGCAGGGGCCACTGAAGCTTTCTTT.

J is TRBJ2-3 and V is TRBV6-5; D gene unclear. Germline values: CDR1 MNHEY, CDR2 SVGAGI. V lost 6 bases and J lost 1, with 14 bases in between. The CDR3 is made up of 15 amino acids. DNA of the CDR3: TGTGCCAGCAGCGATCCAAGGCTGGGCACAGATACGCAGTATTTT. Protein: CASSDPRLGTDTQYF.

The chain employs TRBV6-1 and TRBJ1-2, with D maybe TRBD1 (6 bases). The CDR3 extends over 13 amino acids. Germline-derived CDR1 and CDR2 are MNHNS and SASEGT. V shed 8 bases and J shed 1 base, with 11 bases lying between them. CDR3 in DNA: TGTGCCAGCCGGGGGCTCGATAACTATGGCTACACCTTC. Translating it yields CASRGLDNYGYTF.

CDR3 bases: TGTGCTAGTGGTTTGGACCTCTCCTACGAGCAGTACTTC. Its translation: CASGLDLSYEQYF. The V and J genes are TRBV12-5 and TRBJ2-7; no reliable D call. Per the germline V gene, CDR1 is LGHNT and CDR2 is FRNRAP. This CDR3 has 13 residues. V lost 1 base to trimming and J lost 0 bases, with 4 bases between them.

For the CDR3, the DNA is TGTGCCTGGAGTGTAAGCGTGGGGGGCGGCAATCAGCCCCAGCATTTT. It specifies CAWSVSVGGGNQPQHF. The rearrangement uses TRBV30 and TRBJ1-5; perhaps TRBD1 as D (6 bases). Trimming shortened V by 0 bases and J by 2 bases, and 14 bases separated the two germline ends. This CDR3 spans 16 amino acids. The germline V gene encodes CDR1 GTSNPN and CDR2 SVGIG (reference sequence).

The chain couples TRBV25-1 to TRBJ2-5, with TRBD1 identical over 7 bases. The germline V gene has CDR1 MGHDK and CDR2 SYGVNS. V shed 2 bases, J shed 2 bases, and the junction held 8 bases outside the gene matches. This CDR3 is built from 16 residues. The CDR3: CASSENSRDRQETQYF. The CDR3 region has the DNA TGTGCCAGCAGTGAAAATTCCCGGGACAGACAAGAGACCCAGTACTTC.

The chain carries TRBV9 and TRBJ2-5; TRBD1 might be the D (6 bases). This CDR3 has 14 amino acids. Germline CDR1 reads SGDLS; CDR2 reads YYNGEE. V lost 4 bases and J 1 base, leaving 11 bases between the germline ends. CDR3 sequence: CASSIGQSQETQYF. CDR3 DNA: TGTGCCAGCAGCATCGGACAGAGCCAAGAGACCCAGTACTTC. Full variable domain (outside the CDR3, taken from reference TRBV9 and TRBJ2-5): DSGVTQTPKHLITATGQRVTLRCSPRSGDLSVYWYQQSLDQGLQFLIQYYNGEERAKGNILERFSAQQFPDLHSELNLSSLELGDSALYFCASSIGQSQETQYFGPGTRLLVL.

The chain employs TRBV5-1 and TRBJ2-2; 9 bases match TRBD1. J gave up 5 bases and V 0 bases, and 11 bases lay outside the gene matches. Germline V gene lookup returns CDR1 SGHRS and CDR2 YFSETQ. CDR3 length: 18 residues. In DNA, the CDR3 is TGCGCCAGCAGCTTGGCTCTCCGGACAGGGGTAGGGACCGGGGAGCTGTTTTTT. Protein: CASSLALRTGVGTGELFF.

The chain couples TRBV5-1 to TRBJ2-1; the D gene is possibly TRBD2 (6 bases). Trimming left V 5 bases short and J 3 bases short, with 9 bases between. Germline-derived CDR1 and CDR2 are SGHRS and YFSETQ. This CDR3 region has 13 residues. The CDR3 sequence: CASRTRDYNEQFF. The CDR3 nucleotides are TGCGCCAGCAGGACTAGAGACTACAATGAGCAGTTCTTC.

The J gene is TRBJ1-3, the V gene TRBV12-5; TRBD1 might be the D (5 bases). Germline CDR1 is LGHNT and CDR2 is FRNRAP. V lost 9 bases, J lost 6 bases, and 12 bases lay in between. This CDR3 region has 12 residues. Written as DNA, the CDR3 is TGTGCTAGCGGGGAACAGGAAAACACCATATATTTT. Translated, it gives CASGEQENTIYF.

The chain uses TRBV30 and TRBJ2-1; D ambiguous. This CDR3 contains 12 residues. Germline V CDR1 and CDR2: GTSNPN, SVGIG (reference sequence). V lost 5 bases to trimming and J lost 3 bases, with 8 bases between them. For the CDR3, the DNA is TGTGCCTGGGGACGGCTCTACAATGAGCAGTTCTTC. Its protein is CAWGRLYNEQFF. The whole variable domain, filled in from reference TRBV30 and TRBJ2-1, reads SQTIHQWPATLVQPVGSPLSLECTVEGTSNPNLYWYRQAAGRGLQLLFYSVGIGQISSEVPQNLSASRPQDRQFILSSKKLLLSDSGFYLCAWGRLYNEQFFGPGTRLTVL.

This chain joins TRBV19 and TRBJ1-4; possible D gene TRBD1, 5 bases. The germline V gene encodes CDR1 LNHDA and CDR2 SQIVND (reference sequence). Trimming stripped 3 bases from V and 7 bases from J, with 12 bases between. The CDR3 is 14 residues long. As DNA, the CDR3 is TGTGCCAGTAGTATGGGGGGGAGGAGTGAAAAACTGTTTTTT. Encoded protein: CASSMGGRSEKLFF.

The CDR3 spells CASSELQGISTDTQYF. CDR3 DNA: TGTGCCAGCAGTGAATTACAAGGAATCAGCACAGATACGCAGTATTTT. The chain has TRBV25-1 and TRBJ2-3; D is uncertain. Germline values: CDR1 MGHDK, CDR2 SYGVNS. Trimming cost V 1 base and J 0 bases, with 11 bases left between them. The length of the CDR3 is 16 residues.

This clone showed up just once. CDR3 sequence reads: CASSQDPTQRSTDTQYF. The CDR3 DNA reads as TGCGCCAGCAGCCAAGACCCAACGCAAAGGTCGACAGATACGCAGTATTTT. The chain has TRBV4-3 and TRBJ2-3; unclear D gene. The CDR3 runs 17 residues. Germline V gives CDR1 LGHNA, CDR2 YSLEER. V was shortened by 0 bases and J by 3 bases, with 16 bases between the two germline ends.

This chain connects TRBV19 to TRBJ1-1; D remains ambiguous. Germline CDR1 is LNHDA and CDR2 is SQIVND (reference sequence). The length of the CDR3 is 12 residues. Trimming took 1 base from V and 4 from J, leaving 4 bases between them. The CDR3 is CASSIGSTEAFF. The CDR3 bases are TGTGCCAGTAGTATAGGTAGCACTGAAGCTTTCTTT.